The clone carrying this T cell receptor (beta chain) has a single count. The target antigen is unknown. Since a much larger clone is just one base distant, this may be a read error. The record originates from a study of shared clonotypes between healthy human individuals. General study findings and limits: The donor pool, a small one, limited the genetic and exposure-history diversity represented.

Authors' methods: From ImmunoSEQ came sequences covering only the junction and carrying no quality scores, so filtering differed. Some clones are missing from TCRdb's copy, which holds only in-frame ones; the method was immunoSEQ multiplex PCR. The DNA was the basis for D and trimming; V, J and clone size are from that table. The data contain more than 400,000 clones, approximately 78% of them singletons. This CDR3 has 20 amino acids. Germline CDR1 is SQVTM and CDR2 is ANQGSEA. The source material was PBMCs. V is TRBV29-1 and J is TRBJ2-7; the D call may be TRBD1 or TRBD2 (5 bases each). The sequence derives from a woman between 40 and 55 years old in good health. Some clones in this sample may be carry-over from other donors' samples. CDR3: CGVEAWAEAGTRQSSYEQYF. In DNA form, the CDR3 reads TGCGGCGTTGAAGCCTGGGCAGAGGCGGGTACCCGACAGAGCTCCTACGAGCAGTACTTC.